What follows describes a single T cell receptor beta chain. The data derive from a study of blood T cells in healthy people across ages. Primers used in a second PCR of roughly 6 to 11 cycles were a sample-barcoded 5' primer and a J-beta primer mix. The template-switch adaptor was a 5' adaptor with 12 random nucleotides. It tagged each cDNA molecule. TCRdb independently ran MiXCR on the 5' RACE reads; one entry per CDR3 protein. Here the sample spans around 780,000 distinct CDR3 sequences, around 24% being singletons. The V gene lost 2 bases and the J gene lost 9 bases, with 5 bases spanning the gap. CDR1 is MNHNS, CDR2 SASEGT, per germline. The CDR3 sequence is 11 residues long. The donors, healthy Caucasians from Russia, were aged about 6 to 95. Another study also made use of these data, one on T cells of mothers and their children. That source adds: Reads recorded for TCR beta CDR3 numbered over 8.5 million per mother and about 3 million per child. Overlap ran slightly, non-significantly higher for related than unrelated mother-child pairs.

The source material was blood. The sequence was obtained from a boy aged 5-17 years in good health. The chain couples TRBV6-1 to TRBJ2-1; weak D call: TRBD2 (5 bases). The CDR3 DNA sequence: TGTGCCAGCAGTGAAAGCGGTGAGCAGTTCTTC. Encoded protein: CASSESGEQFF.